This TCR beta chain appears in the sequencing data of a study of molecular identifiers for immune sequencing clone quantification. Study as a whole: RNA from about 20,000 or 100,000 naive CD8 cells was split five ways in replicates, with four sequenced. The study, taken as a whole, reports: Shared barcodes on identical TCR molecules could underestimate the sizes of highly expanded clones. Over 99% of CMV-specific effector molecules, but under 1% of naive ones, were in clones above 20 copies.

Trimming removed 4 bases from V and 5 bases from J; junction bases left unmatched: 5. CDR3 length: 14 amino acids. The germline CDR1 and CDR2 sequences are KGHDR and SFDVKD. With listed TCR primers and previously described methods, bulk TCR libraries were prepared. TCRdb itself ran the PCR reads through MiXCR, one entry per CDR3 protein. Among 400,000 to 600,000 distinct CDR3 sequences, roughly 23% were seen once, and the ten largest hold 0.7% to 0.95%. The sample holds a few counts of this clonotype. Its specificity is unknown. This clonotype originated in a human donor in good health. Some libraries in this study had Jurkat cell RNA spiked in. The sequenced sample consisted of naive CD8+ T cells from blood, with Jurkat cell RNA spiked in. Subset of the sample: FACS-sorted CD8+CD4-CCR7+CD45RA+ naive T cells. V gene TRBV24-1 combines with J gene TRBJ2-3; TRBD1 matches at 7 bases. The CDR3 region has the DNA TGTGCCACCAGTGACCTGACAGGGTTAGATACGCAGTATTTT. It yields the protein CATSDLTGLDTQYF.